The rows below give T cell receptor beta chains drawn from one sample of a study of cytomegalovirus exposure and HLA in healthy donors. TCRdb's table, derived via immunoSEQ multiplex PCR, lists solely in-frame clones and lacks some. The repertoire has 170,000 or so clones, approximately 86% of them found once; the top ten carry about 2%. The source material was PBMCs. These receptors were taken from a woman between 18 and 29 years old in good health and CMV-seronegative. The CDR3 runs from the conserved cysteine through the conserved F or W. Fields, in order: J gene, V gene, D gene, clone size, CDR3 DNA, CDR3 protein. D genes are given only for firm matches. Expanded clones are given a class, and other clones once, few, many or no size at all.

TRBJ1-2	TRBV28	NA	NA	TGTGCCAGCAGGGACGACAGGAACTATGGCTACACCTTC	CASRDDRNYGYTF
TRBJ2-3	TRBV2	TRBD1	NA	TGTGCCAGCAGAAGGTTCGGGACAGGGTCCTCAGGGGCGCAGTATTTT	CASRRFGTGSSGAQYF
TRBJ2-3	TRBV5-1	TRBD2	NA	TGCGCCAGCAGCTGGACTAGCGGGAGGGGGTCAGATACGCAGTATTTT	CASSWTSGRGSDTQYF
TRBJ2-2	TRBV29-1	TRBD2	NA	TGCAGCGTTGTCCTTTGGGGGACTAGGGGCACCCCCGGGGAGCTGTTTTTT	CSVVLWGTRGTPGELFF
TRBJ2-7	TRBV5-6	TRBD1	NA	TGTGCCAGCAGCAACCCCACAGGGGCCTACGAGCAGTACTTC	CASSNPTGAYEQYF
TRBJ2-7	TRBV18	NA	NA	TGTGCCAGCTCACACAAAAGGGACACCTACGAGCAGTACTTC	CASSHKRDTYEQYF
TRBJ2-2	TRBV30	TRBD2	NA	TGTGCCTGGACAGCGGGGACCGGGGAGCTGTTTTTT	CAWTAGTGELFF
TRBJ1-4	TRBV7-9	TRBD1	NA	TGTGCCAGCAGCTCTGACAGGGGTGAAAAACTGTTTTTT	CASSSDRGEKLFF
TRBJ1-1	TRBV29-1	NA	NA	TGCAGCGTCCCAGGAAACACTGAAGCTTTCTTT	CSVPGNTEAFF
TRBJ2-5	TRBV19	NA	NA	TGTGCCAGTAGTATAGATCGGCGGTTGACAGGACCAGAGACCCAGTACTTC	CASSIDRRLTGPETQYF
TRBJ2-7	TRBV27	TRBD1	NA	TGTGCCAGCAGTTTGGGACAGGGGAACTACGAGCAGTACTTC	CASSLGQGNYEQYF
TRBJ2-1	TRBV28	TRBD2	NA	TGTGCCAGCAGTAGCCCGGGACTAGCGGGGGTCTACAATGAGCAGTTCTTC	CASSSPGLAGVYNEQFF
TRBJ2-3	TRBV6-5	TRBD1	NA	TGTGCCAGCAGTTCGGGACAGAAGACTAATACGCAGTATTTT	CASSSGQKTNTQYF
TRBJ2-7	TRBV14	TRBD1	NA	TGTGCCAGCAGCCAAGGCCGGGACAGGGGATGGAACGAGCAGTACTTC	CASSQGRDRGWNEQYF
TRBJ2-5	TRBV6-1	TRBD2	few	TGTGCCAGCAGTGACGGGACTAGCGTCGAGACCCAGTACTTC	CASSDGTSVETQYF
TRBJ2-7	TRBV2	NA	NA	TGTGCCAGCAGTGCACAACCTAACTACGAGCAGTACTTC	CASSAQPNYEQYF
TRBJ2-6	TRBV30	NA	NA	TGTGCCTGGGGCGGGGCCAACGTCCTGACTTTC	CAWGGANVLTF
TRBJ2-5	TRBV2	TRBD2	NA	TGTGCCATCTCCGGAGAGGCGGGGGACCCCCAAGAGACCCAGTACTTC	CAISGEAGDPQETQYF
TRBJ2-7	TRBV5-1	TRBD1	NA	TGCGCCAGCAGCTCAGGGGGCGGAAACGAGCAGTACTTC	CASSSGGGNEQYF
TRBJ1-5	TRBV4-2	NA	NA	TGTGCCAGCAGCCCCTACGGACTGGTTGGCAATCAGCCCCAGCATTTT	CASSPYGLVGNQPQHF
TRBJ2-1	TRBV6-6	TRBD1	NA	TGTGCCAGCGCCGACAGGGGATCCTACAATGAGCAGTTCTTC	CASADRGSYNEQFF
TRBJ2-7	TRBV7-9	NA	NA	TGTGCCAGCAGCGGCGGGACCTCCTACGAGCAGTACTTC	CASSGGTSYEQYF
TRBJ2-7	TRBV6-5	NA	few	TGTGCCAGCAAAACCGGGACTTCCGCCTACGAGCAGTACTTC	CASKTGTSAYEQYF
TRBJ1-1	TRBV28	NA	NA	TGTGCCAGCAGTTTACTCTCGAACACTGAAGCTTTCTTT	CASSLLSNTEAFF
TRBJ1-5	TRBV4-1	NA	NA	TGCGCCAGCAGCCAAGACAGTTATAGCAATCAGCCCCAGCATTTT	CASSQDSYSNQPQHF